This T cell receptor (beta chain) was captured in a study of a mutant IDH1 vaccine in newly diagnosed glioma. Turning to the study itself: Patients under treatment included about 60% males and around 38% females and had a mean age of approximately 40 years.

Deletions cut 11 bases from V and 7 bases from J, with 15 bases between. The CDR3 consists of 12 residues. CDR1 is MDHEN, CDR2 SYDVKM, per germline. Regarding the study as a whole: It was just under 95% of patients that developed vaccine-induced immune responses.

To note about this clone: Its specificity is unknown.

Time point here: baseline, week 1 (first vaccination visit). Noted treatment: pre-vaccination baseline after standard-of-care therapy. Generated by immunoSEQ multiplex PCR, the TCRdb table keeps only in-frame clones and is missing some. The sample holds about 98,000 clones, roughly 89% seen once. The receptor comes from a woman aged 45-65 years with glioma. The chain combines TRBV28 with TRBJ1-5; tentative D call: TRBD1 (6 bases). The starting material was PBMCs, obtained from a glioma patient treated with radiotherapy, temozolomide or both. CDR3 bases: TGTGCCGTCGGGGGAGGGGGACAGCCCCAGCATTTT. This translates into CAVGGGGQPQHF.